The sequence of this T cell receptor (beta chain) was determined in a study of T cells in Graves' hyperthyroidism and ophthalmopathy. Study-level results: Most thyroid clonotypes with frequency above 0.001 were detected in blood.

Amplification yielded TCR beta CDR3 regions, with RNA transcripts as the source. HTBI primers drove first-round RT-PCR of the TCR CDR3. TCRdb re-called the multiplex PCR reads with MiXCR, one entry per CDR3 protein. Found here are just over 550,000 distinct CDR3 sequences, around 45% of them singletons; the top ten hold roughly 8.2%. This clonotype came up many times. Its antigen is not known. The CDR3 spans 14 residues. V was pared by 1 base and J by 4 bases, with 8 bases between. Germline CDR1 is SGHRS and CDR2 is YFSETQ. Over 18 months, lack of ophthalmopathy progression marked Graves' hyperthyroidism as stable.

This TCR was recovered from a woman aged 18-29 years with Graves' hyperthyroidism. The rearrangement uses TRBV5-1 and TRBJ1-4, with no clear D. Sequences were obtained from peripheral blood or thyroid tissue (not recorded which). The CDR3 protein is CASSLNGFNEKLFF. DNA for the CDR3: TGCGCCAGCAGCTTGAACGGATTTAATGAAAAACTGTTTTTT.